This T cell receptor beta chain was profiled in a study of cytomegalovirus exposure and HLA in healthy donors. The PCR used 60 Vbeta and 13 Jbeta primers. Sequencing was performed with immunoSEQ multiplex PCR; in TCRdb, only in-frame clones are kept and a portion is missing. The sample holds more than 85,000 clones, under 80% seen once. Looked up from germline, CDR1 is MDHEN and CDR2 is SYDVKM. This CDR3 is 15 amino acids long. Trimming cost V 6 bases and J 6 bases; bases outside gene matches: 7. The rearrangement links TRBV28 to TRBJ2-2, with 10 bases aligning to TRBD1. The source material was PBMCs. The receptor was isolated from a man aged 30 to 39 in good health and CMV-seropositive. CDR3 bases: TGTGCCAGCAGACAACCGGGACAGGGGTCCGGGGAGCTGTTTTTT. Its translation is CASRQPGQGSGELFF.